The rows below give T cell receptor beta chains drawn from one sample of a study of T-cell reconstitution after alpha-beta-depleted transplantation in children. TCRdb redid the calling of the PCR reads with MiXCR, one entry per CDR3 protein. The sample yields around 100,000 distinct CDR3 sequences, 10% to 13% seen once. The sample consisted of PBMCs, taken before TCRalphabeta/CD19-depleted stem cell transplant. These receptors were collected from a boy aged 2 to 10 with acute lymphoblastic leukemia, due to receive a stem cell transplant. Each CDR3 is given with its conserved first and last residue. A D gene is named only where the DNA matches it firmly. Not all rows give a size; the values are once, few, many and, for expanded clones, a class.

V gene	D gene	J gene	clone size	CDR3 protein	CDR3 DNA
TRBV11-2	NA	TRBJ1-1	NA	CASSLDTRDGLRFF	TGTGCCAGCAGCTTAGATACCCGGGACGGACTTCGCTTCTTT
TRBV20-1	TRBD1	TRBJ1-1	NA	CSARQGDTEAFF	TGCAGTGCTAGACAGGGGGACACTGAAGCTTTCTTT
TRBV9	NA	TRBJ2-3	NA	CASSVDLGTDTQYF	TGTGCCAGCAGCGTAGATCTAGGCACAGATACGCAGTATTTT
TRBV11-2	TRBD2	TRBJ2-5	NA	CASSLVGGSSGQETQYF	TGTGCCAGCAGCTTAGTGGGTGGGTCTAGCGGACAAGAGACCCAGTACTTC
TRBV5-1	NA	TRBJ1-1	few	CASSLTLPGVSEAFF	TGCGCCAGCAGCCTCACGTTACCAGGGGTATCTGAAGCTTTCTTT
TRBV11-2	NA	TRBJ2-2	NA	CASKLQGGAAGELFF	TGTGCCAGCAAATTACAGGGGGGGGCCGCCGGGGAGCTGTTTTTT
TRBV10-3	TRBD2	TRBJ2-1	NA	CAISESSGSYNEQFF	TGTGCCATCAGTGAGTCTAGCGGGAGCTACAATGAGCAGTTCTTC
TRBV12-3/TRBV12-4	TRBD2	TRBJ2-1	NA	CASSFFVGVAGRYNEQFF	TGTGCCAGCAGTTTCTTTGTGGGGGTAGCGGGACGTTACAATGAGCAGTTCTTC
TRBV12-3/TRBV12-4	TRBD2	TRBJ2-1	few	CASSFGTSVNEQFF	TGTGCCAGCAGTTTCGGGACTAGCGTCAATGAGCAGTTCTTC
TRBV7-9	NA	TRBJ1-2	few	CASSLRTWGRDYGYTF	TGTGCCAGCAGCTTACGGACCTGGGGAAGGGACTATGGCTACACCTTC
TRBV5-6	TRBD2	TRBJ2-7	NA	CASSSDGLAGNEQYF	TGTGCCAGCAGCTCGGACGGACTAGCGGGCAACGAGCAGTACTTC
TRBV2	TRBD1	TRBJ2-3	NA	CASRPGGQGKDTQYF	TGTGCCAGCAGGCCGGGTGGACAGGGGAAGGATACGCAGTATTTT
TRBV12-3/TRBV12-4	TRBD1	TRBJ2-2	few	CASSYRGNGELFF	TGTGCCAGCAGTTACAGGGGCAACGGGGAGCTGTTTTTT
TRBV7-8	TRBD1	TRBJ1-1	few	CASSLEQGGYTEAFF	TGTGCCAGCAGCTTAGAACAGGGGGGGTACACTGAAGCTTTCTTT
TRBV20-1	NA	TRBJ1-1	few	CSARGAGSGIEAFF	TGCAGTGCTAGAGGTGCGGGATCGGGTATTGAAGCTTTCTTT
TRBV20-1	TRBD1	TRBJ2-5	NA	CGLRTGGFQETQYF	TGCGGCTTAAGGACAGGGGGCTTCCAAGAGACCCAGTACTTC
TRBV30	NA	TRBJ1-2	NA	CAWKTGYLLGYTF	TGTGCCTGGAAGACAGGTTACCTCCTTGGCTACACCTTC
TRBV7-6	TRBD2	TRBJ2-3	few	CASSPASGRYIDTQYF	TGTGCCAGCAGCCCGGCTAGCGGGAGATATATAGATACGCAGTATTTT
TRBV12-3/TRBV12-4	TRBD1	TRBJ1-2	few	CASSVDRGKGGYTF	TGTGCCAGCAGTGTCGACAGGGGGAAAGGTGGCTACACCTTC
TRBV6-5	NA	TRBJ2-2	many	CASSYSWGFLANTGELFF	TGTGCCAGCAGTTACTCTTGGGGGTTTCTCGCGAACACCGGGGAGCTGTTTTTT
TRBV7-6	NA	TRBJ1-1	NA	CASSLALRGSTMNTEAFF	TGTGCCAGCAGCTTAGCGCTCAGGGGCTCCACTATGAACACTGAAGCTTTCTTT
TRBV12-3/TRBV12-4	NA	TRBJ2-1	NA	CASSISGTIGDEQFF	TGTGCCAGCAGTATCTCCGGGACCATAGGCGATGAGCAGTTCTTC
TRBV13	NA	TRBJ2-1	NA	CASSGQGGPYNEQFF	TGTGCCAGCAGCGGCCAGGGGGGGCCCTACAATGAGCAGTTCTTC
TRBV20-1	TRBD1	TRBJ2-5	NA	CSARVGTGGETQYF	TGCAGTGCTAGAGTTGGGACAGGAGGGGAGACCCAGTACTTC